Each of the 32 T cell receptor beta chains below was sequenced from the same sample in a study of cytomegalovirus exposure and HLA in healthy donors. Vbeta (60) and Jbeta (13) primers were used in the PCR. Repertoires were generated with immunoSEQ multiplex PCR, while TCRdb's copy carries only in-frame clones and drops some. The data hold about 170,000 clones, with 75% to 90% observed a single time. Source material: PBMCs. These receptors were obtained from a boy under 10 years old in good health and CMV-seronegative.

V usage is TRBV5-1 and J usage is TRBJ2-7; D is unresolved. Trimming pared 1 base from V and 2 bases from J, leaving 13 bases between. Germline V gene data show CDR1 as SGHRS and CDR2 as YFSETQ. The CDR3 is made up of 15 amino acids. The CDR3 DNA reads TGCGCCAGCAGCTTGACGGGTGCCCTTACCTACGAGCAGTACTTC. Protein sequence: CASSLTGALTYEQYF.

The chain combines TRBV29-1 with TRBJ2-5; TRBD2 matches at 8 bases. The CDR3 length is 14 residues. Germline V gene data show CDR1 as SQVTM and CDR2 as ANQGSEA. Germline trimming cut 1 base from V and 7 bases from J; bases unmatched to any gene: 8. The CDR3 DNA follows: TGCAGCGTTGAAGGGGACAACCGGGGGGGGACCCAGTACTTC. Its translation: CSVEGDNRGGTQYF.

The genes are TRBV7-9 and TRBJ2-1, with TRBD1 matching over 8 bases. V lost 5 bases and J lost 9; bases outside the gene matches: 15. Germline V gives CDR1 SEHNR, CDR2 FQNEAQ (reference sequence). The CDR3 length is 16 residues. The CDR3 spells CASSLVGTGRLSEQFF. The DNA for the CDR3 is TGTGCCAGCAGCCTTGTGGGGACAGGAAGGCTAAGTGAGCAGTTCTTC.

CDR3 in DNA: TGTGCCAGCAGCCCGAGCTGGACTAGCGGGGCTTACAATGAGCAGTTCTTC. It specifies CASSPSWTSGAYNEQFF. The genes are TRBV4-2 and TRBJ2-1; 12 nucleotides agree with TRBD2. The CDR3 totals 17 residues. V shed 4 bases and J 4 bases; nucleotides not matched to a gene: 8. Germline CDR1 LGHNA, CDR2 YNFKEQ.

V and J are TRBV4-1 and TRBJ2-3; 10 positions agree with TRBD2. V trimming: 0 bases; J trimming: 6 bases; junction bases outside the gene matches: 6. This CDR3 is built from 16 residues. Looked up from germline, CDR1 is MGHRA and CDR2 is YSYEKL. The CDR3 nucleotides read TGCGCCAGCAGCCAAGAAGGTGGTAGCGGGAGGGATACGCAGTATTTT. It encodes CASSQEGGSGRDTQYF.

The rearrangement links TRBV27 to TRBJ1-1, with TRBD1 as a possible D gene (5 bases). V was pared by 4 bases and J by 2 bases, with 11 bases between. Germline V lookup: CDR1 MNHEY, CDR2 SMNVEV (reference sequence). This CDR3 comprises 14 residues. CDR3 amino acids: CASSSWGVNTEAFF. CDR3 DNA: TGTGCCAGCAGTTCCTGGGGGGTAAACACTGAAGCTTTCTTT.

J is TRBJ1-6 and V is TRBV11-2; the match to TRBD1 covers 9 bases. This CDR3 has 14 amino acids. Germline CDR1 reads SGHAT; CDR2 reads FQNNGV. Germline trimming cut 5 bases from V and 6 bases from J; bases unmatched to any gene: 2. CDR3 bases: TGTGCCAGCAGCCAGGACAGGGGTAATTCACCCCTCCACTTT. Translating gives CASSQDRGNSPLHF.

This clone was found once. The chain joins TRBV2 to TRBJ1-2, with D possibly TRBD1 on 6 matching bases. The CDR3 consists of 13 residues. Trimming left V 8 bases short and J 6 bases short, with 16 bases between. Germline values: CDR1 SNHLY, CDR2 FYNNEI. As DNA, the CDR3 is TGTGCCAGCCCCGGGGGGCGCTCAAATGGCTACACCTTC. Protein sequence: CASPGGRSNGYTF.

This sequence joins TRBV28 and TRBJ1-4; no clear D. V lost 5 bases and J 0 bases, leaving 10 bases between the germline ends. Germline V gene lookup returns CDR1 MDHEN and CDR2 SYDVKM. The CDR3 extends over 15 amino acids. CDR3 sequence: CASSRGMTTNEKLFF. CDR3 DNA sequence: TGTGCCAGCAGTAGAGGGATGACAACTAATGAAAAACTGTTTTTT.

The rearrangement links TRBV30 to TRBJ2-1; possibly TRBD2 for D (6 bases). From germline, CDR1 is GTSNPN and CDR2 SVGIG (reference sequence). V was shortened by 2 bases and J by 7 bases, with 12 bases between the two germline ends. The CDR3 length is 13 residues. The CDR3 region has the DNA TGTGCCTGGAGTAACGGGAGTAGTAATGAGCAGTTCTTC. This encodes CAWSNGSSNEQFF. Based on the CDR3 plus reference TRBV30 and TRBJ2-1, the full variable domain is SQTIHQWPATLVQPVGSPLSLECTVEGTSNPNLYWYRQAAGRGLQLLFYSVGIGQISSEVPQNLSASRPQDRQFILSSKKLLLSDSGFYLCAWSNGSSNEQFFGPGTRLTVL.

The rearrangement links TRBV4-1 to TRBJ1-5; D uncertain. Trimming removed 3 bases at V and 6 bases at J, with 15 bases between. CDR3 length: 15 amino acids. In germline, CDR1 is MGHRA, CDR2 YSYEKL. The CDR3 coding sequence is TGCGCCAGCAGCCACGTTGGGGAGGCGGGTCAGCCCCAGCATTTT. It yields the protein CASSHVGEAGQPQHF.

The V and J genes are TRBV7-9 and TRBJ2-5, with 8 bases lining up with TRBD1. CDR3 size: 12 residues. CDR1 is SEHNR, CDR2 FQNEAQ, per germline (reference sequence). The ends lost 5 bases at V and 7 bases at J; junction bases unmatched: 3. The CDR3 sequence: CASSGQGATQYF. CDR3 nucleotide sequence: TGTGCCAGCAGCGGACAGGGAGCGACCCAGTACTTC.

The chain carries TRBV12-5 and TRBJ2-1, with D tentatively TRBD2 (7 bases). This CDR3 is 13 amino acids long. Trimming pared 7 bases from V and 9 bases from J, leaving 16 bases between. The germline CDR1 and CDR2 sequences are LGHNT and FRNRAP. The CDR3 region has the DNA TGTGCTAGTGCACTCCAGGGAGGGGGTGAGCAGTTCTTC. Residues: CASALQGGGEQFF.

The chain links TRBV5-1 to TRBJ2-7; D is possibly TRBD1 (5 bases). The germline V gene has CDR1 SGHRS and CDR2 YFSETQ. The CDR3 totals 17 residues. The V end lost 5 bases, the J end lost 9 bases, and 30 bases lay between the germline ends. CDR3 DNA: TGCGCCAGCAGTAAGACTTGGGGCCCACCGCCAACTATTAGGCAGTACTTC. Encoded protein: CASSKTWGPPPTIRQYF.

The chain carries TRBV9 and TRBJ2-7, with 10 bases identical to TRBD1. The CDR3 is 15 residues long. From germline, CDR1 is SGDLS and CDR2 YYNGEE. Trimming took 3 bases from V and 3 from J; bases not matched to a gene: 6. The CDR3 DNA is TGTGCCAGCAGCGCAGGACAGGGGGGATACTACGAGCAGTACTTC. It codes for CASSAGQGGYYEQYF.

About this clone: One end of the junction does not line up with germline, which may come from a read error. The chain employs TRBV5-4 and TRBJ2-1, with D possibly TRBD2 on 6 matching bases. The CDR3 loop spans 16 amino acids. Germline V CDR1 and CDR2: SGHNT, YYREEE (reference sequence). The CDR3 sequence: CANSLGTALKDNEQFF. The CDR3 bases are TGTGCCAACAGCCTTGGGACTGCCTTAAAGGACAATGAGCAGTTCTTC. Variable domain in full (rest from reference TRBV5-4 and TRBJ2-1): ETGVTQSPTHLIKTRGQQVTLRCSSQSGHNTVSWYQQALGQGPQFIFQYYREEENGRGNFPPRFSGLQFPNYSSELNVNALELDDSALYLCANSLGTALKDNEQFFGPGTRLTVL.

The genes are TRBV30 and TRBJ1-6; 8 bases are a match to TRBD1. Losses at the gene ends were 4 bases for V and 5 bases for J; bases not matched to a gene: 10. This CDR3 comprises 16 residues. Germline lookup yields CDR1 GTSNPN and CDR2 SVGIG (reference sequence). The CDR3 reads CAWTPTGRGHNSPLHF. CDR3 in DNA: TGTGCCTGGACCCCGACGGGCAGGGGGCATAATTCACCCCTCCACTTT.

J is TRBJ2-6 and V is TRBV28; the D gene is possibly TRBD1 (6 bases). The V end lost 7 bases, the J end lost 4 bases, and 11 bases lay between the germline ends. From germline, CDR1 is MDHEN and CDR2 SYDVKM. The CDR3 sequence is 14 residues long. CDR3 sequence: CASTPGTGANVLTF. The CDR3 bases are TGTGCCAGCACCCCCGGGACAGGGGCCAACGTCCTGACTTTC.

The V call is TRBV4-1, the J call TRBJ2-1; 8 bases are shared with TRBD1. V lost 3 bases, J lost 12 bases, and 22 bases stayed unmatched. Germline V CDR1 and CDR2: MGHRA, YSYEKL. This CDR3 contains 18 residues. The DNA for the CDR3 is TGCGCCAGCAGCCAGGTACTCAACAGGGACAGGAAAGGACAGGGGCAGTTCTTC. Encoded protein: CASSQVLNRDRKGQGQFF.

This sequence joins TRBV5-5 and TRBJ1-3, with D possibly matching TRBD1 (6 bases). V lost 2 bases to trimming and J lost 0 bases, with 12 bases between them. There are 16 residues in the CDR3. Germline CDR1 is SGHKS and CDR2 is YYEKEE (reference sequence). CDR3 nucleotides: TGTGCCAGCAGCTTAGACAGGTCGAGCTCTGGAAACACCATATATTTT. Residues: CASSLDRSSSGNTIYF.

J is TRBJ2-5 and V is TRBV7-9; 7 bases align to TRBD1. The junction had 7 bases not matched to a gene; V was cut back by 5 bases and J by 1 base. Germline lookup yields CDR1 SEHNR and CDR2 FQNEAQ (reference sequence). The CDR3 spans 15 residues. This CDR3 is CASSNGQARQETQYF. The CDR3 nucleotides are TGTGCCAGCAGCAACGGACAGGCCCGCCAAGAGACCCAGTACTTC.

This clone appeared a single time. V usage is TRBV29-1 and J usage is TRBJ2-1; 13 nucleotides align to TRBD2. Germline-derived CDR1 and CDR2 are SQVTM and ANQGSEA. Trimming cost V 6 bases and J 7 bases; bases outside gene matches: 6. The CDR3 totals 14 residues. CDR3 nucleotide sequence: TGCAGCGTAACAGGACTAGCGGGAGTTAATGAGCAGTTCTTC. This encodes CSVTGLAGVNEQFF.

This clone showed up just a few times. The V and J genes are TRBV9 and TRBJ1-4, with a tentative D call TRBD1 (5 bases). Between the trimmed V and J ends, which lost 3 bases and 1 base, there was a span of 13 bases. The CDR3 sequence is 16 residues long. The germline V gene has CDR1 SGDLS and CDR2 YYNGEE. CDR3 sequence (DNA): TGTGCCAGCAGCGCCCGGGGGTTTCAAACTAATGAAAAACTGTTTTTT. Protein sequence: CASSARGFQTNEKLFF. Drawing the rest from reference TRBV9 and TRBJ1-4, the complete variable domain is DSGVTQTPKHLITATGQRVTLRCSPRSGDLSVYWYQQSLDQGLQFLIQYYNGEERAKGNILERFSAQQFPDLHSELNLSSLELGDSALYFCASSARGFQTNEKLFFGSGTQLSVL.

This chain links TRBV5-1 with TRBJ2-5; D gene ambiguous. V lost 4 bases, J lost 1 base, and 8 bases lay in between. Germline V gives CDR1 SGHRS, CDR2 YFSETQ. The CDR3 has 13 residues. CDR3 in amino acids: CASSPRPQETQYF. The CDR3, as DNA: TGCGCCAGCAGCCCGAGGCCCCAAGAGACCCAGTACTTC.

The chain has TRBV19 and TRBJ1-1; 7 positions agree with TRBD1. Looked up from germline, CDR1 is LNHDA and CDR2 is SQIVND (reference sequence). There are 15 residues in the CDR3. Trimming at V came to 5 bases and at J to 0 bases, leaving 6 bases not matched to a gene. The CDR3 spells CASSLGGTVNTEAFF. CDR3 in DNA: TGTGCCAGTAGTCTAGGAGGGACAGTGAACACTGAAGCTTTCTTT.

This clone was recorded once. The gene calls are TRBV13 and TRBJ2-3, with 10 bases aligning to TRBD1. CDR1 and CDR2 (germline): PRHDT, FYEKMQ (reference sequence). Germline trimming cut 4 bases from V and 3 bases from J; bases unmatched to any gene: 4. The CDR3 contains 15 residues. CDR3 in DNA: TGTGCCAGCAGCTCGCGGACAGGGGGAACAGATACGCAGTATTTT. This gives the protein CASSSRTGGTDTQYF.

The genes are TRBV11-2 and TRBJ2-7; D is ambiguous. The V gene's germline CDR1 is SGHAT and CDR2 FQNNGV. The CDR3 totals 13 residues. The germline V and J ends were trimmed by 6 bases and 4 bases, with 13 bases remaining between them. CDR3 sequence (DNA): TGTGCCAGCAGATCCGGAGTAGTATACGAGCAGTACTTC. Protein product: CASRSGVVYEQYF.

The chain's CDR3 is CASSIGTSNTGELFF. In DNA, the CDR3 is TGTGCCAGTAGTATAGGGACATCGAACACCGGGGAGCTGTTTTTT. This chain uses TRBV19 with TRBJ2-2, with D possibly TRBD1 on 5 matching bases. Deletions cut 1 base from V and 0 bases from J, with 6 bases between. CDR1 and CDR2 (germline): LNHDA, SQIVND (reference sequence). CDR3 length equals 15 residues.

The CDR3 reads CATGMIGGNEQFF. For the CDR3, the DNA is TGTGCCACCGGAATGATAGGGGGCAATGAGCAGTTCTTC. This chain joins TRBV15 and TRBJ2-1; the D gene is possibly TRBD1 (6 bases). The CDR3 is made up of 13 amino acids. CDR1 LNHNV and CDR2 YYDKDF come from the germline V gene (reference sequence). The V end lost 8 bases, the J end lost 6 bases, and 14 bases lay between the germline ends.

This chain uses TRBV11-2 with TRBJ1-4, with D possibly TRBD1 on 5 matching bases. V lost 0 bases and J 5 bases, leaving 16 bases between the germline ends. The germline CDR1 and CDR2 sequences are SGHAT and FQNNGV. The CDR3 spans 17 residues. The CDR3 protein is CASSLDRYWGKNEKLFF. The CDR3 coding sequence is TGTGCCAGCAGCTTAGATCGGTATTGGGGCAAGAATGAAAAACTGTTTTTT.

V gene TRBV6-1 combines with J gene TRBJ2-3; 11 bases match TRBD2. The CDR3 is made up of 16 amino acids. The V gene end was trimmed by 4 bases and the J gene end by 0 bases; junction bases not matched to a gene: 3. CDR1 is MNHNS, CDR2 SASEGT, per germline. CDR3 in amino acids: CASSVRTSGSTDTQYF. The CDR3 DNA reads as TGTGCCAGCAGTGTTCGGACTAGCGGGAGCACAGATACGCAGTATTTT.

The V gene is TRBV25-1, the J gene TRBJ1-4, with no clear D. Germline CDR1 MGHDK, CDR2 SYGVNS. Between the trimmed V and J ends, which lost 3 bases and 3 bases, there was a span of 20 bases. The CDR3 runs to 18 residues. CDR3 loop: CASSDPTGNTLANEKLFF. For the CDR3, the DNA is TGTGCCAGCAGTGACCCAACCGGGAACACACTCGCTAATGAAAAACTGTTTTTT. The whole variable domain, remainder taken from reference TRBV25-1 and TRBJ1-4, is EADIYQTPRYLVIGTGKKITLECSQTMGHDKMYWYQQDPGMELHLIHYSYGVNSTEKGDLSSESTVSRIRTEHFPLTLESARPSHTSQYLCASSDPTGNTLANEKLFFGSGTQLSVL.